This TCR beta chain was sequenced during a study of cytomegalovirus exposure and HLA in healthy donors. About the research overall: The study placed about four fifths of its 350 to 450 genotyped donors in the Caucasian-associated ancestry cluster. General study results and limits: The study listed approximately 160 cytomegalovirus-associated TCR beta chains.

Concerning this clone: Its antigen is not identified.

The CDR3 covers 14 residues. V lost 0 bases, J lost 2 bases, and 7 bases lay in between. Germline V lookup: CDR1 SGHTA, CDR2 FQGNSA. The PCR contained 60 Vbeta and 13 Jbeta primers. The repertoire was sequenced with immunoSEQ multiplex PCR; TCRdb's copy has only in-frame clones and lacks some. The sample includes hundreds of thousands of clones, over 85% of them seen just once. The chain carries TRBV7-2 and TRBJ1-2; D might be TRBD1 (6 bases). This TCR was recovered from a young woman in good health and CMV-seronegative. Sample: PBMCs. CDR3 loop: CASSLATGNYGYTF. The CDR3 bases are TGTGCCAGCAGCTTAGCGACAGGAAACTATGGCTACACCTTC. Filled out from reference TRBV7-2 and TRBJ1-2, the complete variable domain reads GAGVSQSPSNKVTEKGKDVELRCDPISGHTALYWYRQSLGQGLEFLIYFQGNSAPDKSGLPSDRFSAERTGGSVSTLTIQRTQQEDSAVYLCASSLATGNYGYTFGSGTRLTVV.